This T cell receptor (beta chain) appears in the sequencing data of a study of spatial heterogeneity in lung cancer. Study-level background: Compared with alpha-chain sequences, beta-chain sequences were consistently detected in greater numbers.

TCRdb reprocessed the 5' RACE reads with MiXCR, giving one entry per CDR3 protein. The profile shows around 310 distinct CDR3 sequences, 25% to 30% of them singletons. The study, taken as a whole, reports: The number of expanded tumor alpha and beta chains correlated with mutation number.

As to time point: sample taken at primary tumor resection. In each case, whole RNA from tumor, nontumor lung or frozen PBMC was sequenced unsorted. This clonotype was counted between two and nine times. Its specificity is unknown. In a library made to pick up alpha chains, this beta chain is a stray read with a size that means little. This clonotype originated in a male donor with early-stage non-small cell lung cancer. Sequencing used lung tumor tissue, obtained at surgery.

The CDR3 DNA reads TGTGCCAGCCCTATCACAGCCTACGAGCAGTACTTC. Translating gives CASPITAYEQYF. The chain has TRBV12-3 or TRBV12-4 and TRBJ2-7; D unclear. CDR3 length: 12 amino acids. V gave up 8 bases and J gave up 2 bases, with 10 bases separating them.